These T cell receptor beta chains were read from a single sample in a study of response to subunit inactivated influenza vaccine. TCRdb used MiXCR to reprocess the RT-PCR reads, holding one entry per CDR3 protein. The repertoire includes 860,000 or so distinct CDR3 sequences, 21% of them detected once, and roughly 10% sits in the top ten. The material was PBMCs from blood, obtained 4 to 6 days after vaccination. These receptors all stem from a man over 45 who received an inactivated influenza vaccine. CDR3s include the opening cysteine and the closing phenylalanine or tryptophan. D genes are given only for firm matches. Expanded clones get a size class; other rows say once, few or many, or leave the size out.

TRBD2	.	TRBV4-3	TRBJ2-7	TGCGCCAGCAGCCAAACGACTAGCGGGATCTACGAGCAGTACTTC	CASSQTTSGIYEQYF
TRBD2	few	TRBV10-2	TRBJ2-7	TGCGCCAGCAGGGAGACTAGCGGGGGGGTTTTCTACGAGCAGTACTTC	CASRETSGGVFYEQYF
TRBD1	once	TRBV2	TRBJ1-6	TGTGCCAGCAGATCCGGACAGGGTGGTTTCCCCTATAATTCACCCCTCCACTTT	CASRSGQGGFPYNSPLHF
.	few	TRBV12-3/TRBV12-4	TRBJ1-5	TGTGCCAGCAGTCCTCAGGGTAGGCTAGAGCCCCAGCATTTT	CASSPQGRLEPQHF
TRBD2	.	TRBV6-2/TRBV6-3	TRBJ2-3	TGTGCCAGCAGTTATCACCTTGTACTAGCGGGGGGCCACCTGATAAACACAGATACGCAGTATTTT	CASSYHLVLAGGHLINTDTQYF
TRBD1	.	TRBV7-9	TRBJ2-5	TGTGCCAGCAGCGTCCCGGGACAGGGAACAGAGACCCAGTACTTC	CASSVPGQGTETQYF
.	few	TRBV7-8	TRBJ1-1	TGTGCCAGCAGCGTCCCCTTCATAAGACCCACGGGTCCCATGAACACTGAAGCTTTCTTT	CASSVPFIRPTGPMNTEAFF
.	.	TRBV20-1	TRBJ1-1	TGCAGTGCTAGATTGTTGGTCACTGAAGCTTTCTTT	CSARLLVTEAFF
TRBD1	few	TRBV6-5	TRBJ2-1	TGTGCCAGCAGTTTCGGGACAGGGTTAAATGAGCAGTTCTTC	CASSFGTGLNEQFF
TRBD2	many	TRBV4-3	TRBJ2-3	TGCGCCAGCAGCCAAGATGTAGCGGGAGGGTCAGATACGCAGTATTTT	CASSQDVAGGSDTQYF
TRBD2	many	TRBV12-3/TRBV12-4	TRBJ2-5	TGTGCCAGCAGCCCCGGACTAGCGGGGGGGCGTGAGACCCAGTACTTC	CASSPGLAGGRETQYF
TRBD2	few	TRBV20-1	TRBJ2-7	TGCAGTGCTAGAGCGGGGGGGTACTACGAGCAGTACTTC	CSARAGGYYEQYF
TRBD2	.	TRBV6-2/TRBV6-3	TRBJ2-1	TGTGCCAGCAGTCCCCTAGCGGGGCCCTACAATGAGCAGTTCTTC	CASSPLAGPYNEQFF
.	few	TRBV6-5	TRBJ2-1	TGTGCCAGCGCCCGGGGGTTAAGGCAGTTCTTC	CASARGLRQFF
.	.	TRBV5-1	TRBJ1-1	TGCGCCAGCAGGGGCGGGGTTAAGAACACTGAAGCTTTCTTT	CASRGGVKNTEAFF
TRBD2	few	TRBV7-9	TRBJ2-5	TGTGCCAGCAGCATAGCTGGACTAGTAGAGACCCAGTACTTC	CASSIAGLVETQYF
.	few	TRBV6-2/TRBV6-3	TRBJ1-5	TGTGCCAGCAGTCGCACAGGGAGTGGAAGCAATCAGCCCCAGCATTTT	CASSRTGSGSNQPQHF
TRBD2	few	TRBV28	TRBJ2-5	TGTGCCAGCAGTGACCTAGCGGGAGGAGGGGAGACCCAGTACTTC	CASSDLAGGGETQYF
TRBD2	few	TRBV20-1	TRBJ2-3	TGCAGTGCTAGAGATCGGAGCGGGAGGGCCACAGATACGCAGTATTTT	CSARDRSGRATDTQYF
.	.	TRBV6-2/TRBV6-3	TRBJ2-1	TGTGCCAGCAGTTACGGGCAGGGGTTCGGCAATGAGCAGTTCTTC	CASSYGQGFGNEQFF
TRBD1	.	TRBV9	TRBJ1-1	TGTGCCAGCACAGCCGGGACAGGGAACACTGAAGCTTTCTTT	CASTAGTGNTEAFF
TRBD2	few	TRBV5-1	TRBJ2-7	TGCGCCAGCAGCCGGGGGGTGGACGAGCAGTACTTC	CASSRGVDEQYF
.	few	TRBV6-6	TRBJ2-7	TGTGCCAGCAGTCGACGTATGTCCTACGAGCAGTACTTC	CASSRRMSYEQYF
.	few	TRBV24-1	TRBJ2-5	TGTGCCACCAGTGACGGGCGTTTCTCGGAGGAGACCCAGTACTTC	CATSDGRFSEETQYF
.	.	TRBV29-1	TRBJ2-7	TGCAGCGTTTCGGCCACGACAAGAATCTACGAGCAGTACTTC	CSVSATTRIYEQYF
.	many	TRBV29-1	TRBJ2-1	TGCAGCGTCGACAGTGTTTGGGGGAATGAGCAGTTCTTC	CSVDSVWGNEQFF
.	many	TRBV29-1	TRBJ2-5	TGCAGCGTTGACTTACTGCTACCCCAAGAGACCCAGTACTTC	CSVDLLLPQETQYF
.	many	TRBV5-5	TRBJ2-5	TGTGCCAGCAGCTCAGGGGCAGAGACCCAGTACTTC	CASSSGAETQYF
TRBD2	few	TRBV7-8	TRBJ2-7	TGTGCCAGCAGCTCGGGGGACTACCCGACCTACGAGCAGTACTTC	CASSSGDYPTYEQYF
TRBD2	.	TRBV30	TRBJ2-5	TGTGCCTGGAGTGGGCTAGCGGGAGTAGTAGAGACCCAGTACTTC	CAWSGLAGVVETQYF
TRBD2	few	TRBV11-3	TRBJ2-1	TGTGCCAGCAGCCCAGACTCACTAGCGGGGGCGTCAGAGCAGTTCTTC	CASSPDSLAGASEQFF
.	few	TRBV28	TRBJ1-2	TGTGCCAGCAGTTTATTATTAGGGGGCTATGGCTACACCTTC	CASSLLLGGYGYTF
TRBD2	few	TRBV20-1	TRBJ2-1	TGCAGTGCTATAGTGGGCGGGAGGGGCTCCTACAATGAGCAGTTCTTC	CSAIVGGRGSYNEQFF
TRBD2	.	TRBV6-1	TRBJ2-5	TGTGCCAGCAGTAGGACTAGGGTAGAGACCCAGTACTTC	CASSRTRVETQYF
.	few	TRBV6-1	TRBJ2-7	TGTGCCAGCAGTGACGGTTCCTACGAGCAGTACTTC	CASSDGSYEQYF
.	few	TRBV5-4	TRBJ1-5	TGTGCCAGCAGCTTGGTAGGACGGAGGATAGGAGGTGGCAATCAGCCCCAGCATTTT	CASSLVGRRIGGGNQPQHF
.	many	TRBV29-1	TRBJ2-4	TGCAGCGTTGCCGACGATGGGGACATTCAGTACTTC	CSVADDGDIQYF
TRBD2	.	TRBV4-3	TRBJ2-1	TGCGCCAGCAGTCCTACCTATACTAGCGGGTTGAGGAATGAGCAGTTCTTC	CASSPTYTSGLRNEQFF
TRBD1	.	TRBV12-3/TRBV12-4	TRBJ2-5	TGTGCCAGCAGCCCGGGCAGGGGGCGAGGAGAGACCCAGTACTTC	CASSPGRGRGETQYF
.	.	TRBV28	TRBJ1-6	TGTGCCAGCAGTTCTCTCGGGAGAGAAAATTCACCCCTCCACTTT	CASSSLGRENSPLHF
TRBD1	many	TRBV30	TRBJ1-5	TGTGCCTGGAGTGTACAGGGGAATCAGCCCCAGCATTTT	CAWSVQGNQPQHF
.	medium-sized	TRBV12-3/TRBV12-4	TRBJ2-3	TGTGCCAGCAGGCCCGACCGGGGGAACACGCAGTATTTT	CASRPDRGNTQYF
.	few	TRBV3-1	TRBJ2-1	TGTGCCAGCAGCCGTAGCGGACCTTCCAATGAGCAGTTCTTC	CASSRSGPSNEQFF
.	.	TRBV7-9	TRBJ2-1	TGTGCCAGCAGCTTAGATACAGGACCCCTCTACAATGAGCAGTTCTTC	CASSLDTGPLYNEQFF
.	few	TRBV20-1	TRBJ2-3	TGCAGTGCTAGAGATCCGGTTGGGCCCACAGATACGCAGTATTTT	CSARDPVGPTDTQYF
.	few	TRBV6-2/TRBV6-3	TRBJ1-5	TGTGCCAGCAGCTGGGGACACACTAGCAATCAGCCCCAGCATTTT	CASSWGHTSNQPQHF
.	.	TRBV5-1	TRBJ2-6	TGCGCCAGCAACGACATGAACTCTGGGGCCAACGTCCTGACTTTC	CASNDMNSGANVLTF
TRBD2	.	TRBV2	TRBJ2-7	TGTGCCACTAGGAACCAGGGACTAGCGACCTACGAGCAGTACTTC	CATRNQGLATYEQYF
TRBD2	.	TRBV20-1	TRBJ2-4	TGCAGTGCTAGATTGCGGGAGGGGTTAGCCAAAAACATTCAGTACTTC	CSARLREGLAKNIQYF